Below, one T cell receptor beta chain is given with its context. The antigen is undetermined. V was pared by 0 bases and J by 4 bases, with 10 bases of the junction left unmatched. The CDR3 contains 18 residues. Per germline, CDR1 MGHRA and CDR2 YSYEKL. This sample was taken from a study of cytomegalovirus exposure and HLA in healthy donors. Study information: A prior study identified roughly 110 million unique TCR beta sequences from 180 million or so T cells.

Study-wide findings and caveats: Some TCR beta chains (roughly 160 of them) were listed as cytomegalovirus-associated.

Primers for the PCR totalled 60 Vbeta and 13 Jbeta. Here immunoSEQ multiplex PCR was the method, and the copy in TCRdb shows in-frame clones only, minus some. There are roughly 140,000 clones in the sample; 64% occur only once, and around 2.9% lies in the top ten. What was sequenced was PBMCs. This rearrangement joins TRBV4-1 to TRBJ1-5; 9 bases are shared with TRBD1. The origin of this receptor is a woman in her twenties or thirties in good health and CMV-seropositive. The CDR3 coding sequence is TGCGCCAGCAGCCAAGATAGGGGGACAGGGTTTTTTAATCAGCCCCAGCATTTT. Its protein product is CASSQDRGTGFFNQPQHF.